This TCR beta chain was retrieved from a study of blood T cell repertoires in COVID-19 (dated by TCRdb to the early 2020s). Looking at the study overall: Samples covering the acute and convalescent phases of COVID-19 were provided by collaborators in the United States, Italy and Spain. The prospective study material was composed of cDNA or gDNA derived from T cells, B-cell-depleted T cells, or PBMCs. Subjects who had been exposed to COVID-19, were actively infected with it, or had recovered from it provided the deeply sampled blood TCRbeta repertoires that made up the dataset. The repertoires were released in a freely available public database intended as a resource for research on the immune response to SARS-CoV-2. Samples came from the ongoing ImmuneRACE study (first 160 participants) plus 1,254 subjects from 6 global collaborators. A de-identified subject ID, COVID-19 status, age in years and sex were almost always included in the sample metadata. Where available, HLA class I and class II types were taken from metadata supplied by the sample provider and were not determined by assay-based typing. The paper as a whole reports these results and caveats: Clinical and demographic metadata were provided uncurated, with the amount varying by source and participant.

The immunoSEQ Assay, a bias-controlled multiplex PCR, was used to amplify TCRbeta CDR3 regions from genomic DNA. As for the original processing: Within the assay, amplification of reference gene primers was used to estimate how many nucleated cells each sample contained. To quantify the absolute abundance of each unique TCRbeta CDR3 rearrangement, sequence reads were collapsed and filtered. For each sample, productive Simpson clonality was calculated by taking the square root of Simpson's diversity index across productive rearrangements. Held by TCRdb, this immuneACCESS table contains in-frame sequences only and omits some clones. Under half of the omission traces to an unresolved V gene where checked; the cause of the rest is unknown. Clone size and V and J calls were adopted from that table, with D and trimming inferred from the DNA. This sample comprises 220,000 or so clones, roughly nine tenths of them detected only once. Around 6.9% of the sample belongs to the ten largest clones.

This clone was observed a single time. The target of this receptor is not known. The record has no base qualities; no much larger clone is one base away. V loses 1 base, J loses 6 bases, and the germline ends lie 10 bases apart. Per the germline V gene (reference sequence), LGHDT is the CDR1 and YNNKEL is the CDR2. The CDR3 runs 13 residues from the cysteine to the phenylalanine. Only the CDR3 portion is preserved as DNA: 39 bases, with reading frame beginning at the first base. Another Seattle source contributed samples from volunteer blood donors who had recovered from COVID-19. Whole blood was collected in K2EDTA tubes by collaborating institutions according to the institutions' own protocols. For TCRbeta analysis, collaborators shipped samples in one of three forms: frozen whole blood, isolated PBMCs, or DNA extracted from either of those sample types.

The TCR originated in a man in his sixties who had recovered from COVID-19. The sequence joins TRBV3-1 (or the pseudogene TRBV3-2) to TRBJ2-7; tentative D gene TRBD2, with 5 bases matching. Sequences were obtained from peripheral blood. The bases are TGTGCCAGCAGCCAAGGGGGAGCTCTCGAGCAGTACTTC. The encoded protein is CASSQGGALEQYF.